A single sample gave rise to the 6 T cell receptor beta chains below, sequenced in a study of CD8 T cells in ankylosing spondylitis. From the 5' RACE reads, TCRdb called clonotypes with MiXCR, one entry per CDR3 protein. Among approximately 110,000 distinct CDR3 sequences listed, 24% were seen once. Sequencing was performed on synovial fluid, either unsorted or a sorted T cell fraction (not recorded which). These receptors all stem from a male donor with ankylosing spondylitis.

The chain carries TRBV3-1 and TRBJ2-3; no reliable D call. Germline CDR1 LGHDT, CDR2 YNNKEL (reference sequence). CDR3 length: 12 amino acids. V was shortened by 1 base and J by 9 bases, with 8 bases between the two germline ends. CDR3 protein: CASSQGLRTQYF. The CDR3 DNA reads TGTGCCAGCAGCCAAGGCTTAAGAACGCAGTATTTT.

This clonotype was observed many times. The chain is built from TRBV12-3 or TRBV12-4 and TRBJ2-7; 10 nucleotides agree with TRBD2. The CDR3 extends over 13 amino acids. J gave up 3 bases and V 6 bases, and 2 bases lay outside the gene matches. The CDR3 bases are TGTGCCAGCAGCAGGACTAGCGGCTACGAGCAGTACTTC. Protein sequence: CASSRTSGYEQYF.

This clonotype was found a few times. The rearrangement links TRBV30 to TRBJ1-5; no clear D gene. This CDR3 is built from 14 residues. V was clipped by 3 bases and J by 1 base, with 10 bases between them. The germline V gene has CDR1 GTSNPN and CDR2 SVGIG (reference sequence). The DNA of the CDR3 is TGTGCCTGGAGGGACTCGGGGAGCAATCAGCCCCAGCATTTT. Translating it yields CAWRDSGSNQPQHF.

J is TRBJ2-2 and V is TRBV10-2, with D possibly matching TRBD2 (6 bases). V was cut by 8 bases and J by 4 bases, with 17 bases left in between. Germline lookup yields CDR1 WSHSY and CDR2 SAAADI. CDR3 length: 15 residues. DNA of the CDR3: TGCGCCAGCGGGAGGAGGACATCGGGCACCGGGGAGCTGTTTTTT. Protein sequence: CASGRRTSGTGELFF.

This clonotype has only a few counts. V is TRBV13 and J is TRBJ2-1; either TRBD1 or TRBD2 may fit D (5 bases each). This CDR3 has 16 amino acids. The germline V gene encodes CDR1 PRHDT and CDR2 FYEKMQ (reference sequence). V shed 2 bases and J shed 2 bases, with 13 bases lying between them. CDR3 sequence (DNA): TGTGCCAGCAGCTTAATCGCAGGGACGACCTACAATGAGCAGTTCTTC. This codes for CASSLIAGTTYNEQFF.

This clonotype was recorded at least ten times. This chain connects TRBV20-1 to TRBJ1-2, with TRBD1 matching over 11 bases. J lost 0 bases, V lost 6 bases, and 12 bases had no gene match. CDR1 is DFQATT, CDR2 SNEGSKA, per germline (reference sequence). CDR3 length: 17 residues. As DNA, the CDR3 is TGCAGTGCGCTACCGGGACAGGGGGATGGGGCTAACTATGGCTACACCTTC. It encodes CSALPGQGDGANYGYTF.